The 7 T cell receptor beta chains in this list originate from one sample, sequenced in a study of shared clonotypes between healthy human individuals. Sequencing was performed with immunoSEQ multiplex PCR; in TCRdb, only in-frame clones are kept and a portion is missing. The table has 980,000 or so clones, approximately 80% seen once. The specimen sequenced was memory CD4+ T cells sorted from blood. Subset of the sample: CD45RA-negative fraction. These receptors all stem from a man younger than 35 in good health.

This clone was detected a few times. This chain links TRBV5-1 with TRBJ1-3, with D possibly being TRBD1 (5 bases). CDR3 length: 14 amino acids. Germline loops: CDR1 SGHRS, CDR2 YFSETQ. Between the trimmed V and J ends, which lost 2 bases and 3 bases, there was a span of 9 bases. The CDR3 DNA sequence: TGCGCCAGCAGCTTAGGGACTCTTGGAAACACCATATATTTT. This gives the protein CASSLGTLGNTIYF.

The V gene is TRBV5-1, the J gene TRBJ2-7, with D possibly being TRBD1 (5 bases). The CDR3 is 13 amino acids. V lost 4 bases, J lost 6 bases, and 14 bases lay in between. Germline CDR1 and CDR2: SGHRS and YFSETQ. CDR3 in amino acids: CASSPQGAAEQYF. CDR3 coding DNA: TGCGCCAGCAGCCCCCAAGGGGCGGCCGAGCAGTACTTC.

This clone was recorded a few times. This CDR3 is CASGLGRGQFF. The CDR3 DNA sequence: TGTGCCAGCGGCTTGGGGAGGGGGCAGTTCTTC. The chain is built from TRBV28 and TRBJ2-1; 7 nucleotides match TRBD2. The V segment lost 8 bases and the J segment 12 bases; nucleotides outside the gene matches: 7. Germline loops: CDR1 MDHEN, CDR2 SYDVKM. CDR3 size: 11 residues.

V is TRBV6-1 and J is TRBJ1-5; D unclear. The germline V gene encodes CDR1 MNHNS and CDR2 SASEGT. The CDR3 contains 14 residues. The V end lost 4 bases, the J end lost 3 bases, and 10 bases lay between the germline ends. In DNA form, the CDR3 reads TGTGCCAGCAGTGTATCCGTCCTCAATCAGCCCCAGCATTTT. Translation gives CASSVSVLNQPQHF.

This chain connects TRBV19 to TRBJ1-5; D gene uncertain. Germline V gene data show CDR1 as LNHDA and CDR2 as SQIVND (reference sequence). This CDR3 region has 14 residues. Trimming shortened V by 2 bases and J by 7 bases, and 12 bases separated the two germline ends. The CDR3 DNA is TGTGCCAGTAGTATATTGGTGGAGGGACAGCCCCAGCATTTT. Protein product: CASSILVEGQPQHF. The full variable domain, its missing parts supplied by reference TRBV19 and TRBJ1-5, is DGGITQSPKYLFRKEGQNVTLSCEQNLNHDAMYWYRQDPGQGLRLIYYSQIVNDFQKGDIAEGYSVSREKKESFPLTVTSAQKNPTAFYLCASSILVEGQPQHFGDGTRLSIL.

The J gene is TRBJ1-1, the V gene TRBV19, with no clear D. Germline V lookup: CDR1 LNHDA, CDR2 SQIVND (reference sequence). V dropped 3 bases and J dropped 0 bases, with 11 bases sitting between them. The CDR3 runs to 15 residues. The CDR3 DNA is TGTGCCAGTAGTATGGAGGGCAGAATGAACACTGAAGCTTTCTTT. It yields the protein CASSMEGRMNTEAFF.

The CDR3 nucleotides are TGTGCCAGCAGTGAAAGGACTAGCGGGATGGGGGAGACCCAGTACTTC. Protein product: CASSERTSGMGETQYF. The chain joins TRBV2 to TRBJ2-5, with 12 bases identical to TRBD2. The CDR3 is 16 residues long. The trim removed 2 bases at V and 5 bases at J, leaving 6 bases unmatched. Germline loops: CDR1 SNHLY, CDR2 FYNNEI. Using reference TRBV2 and TRBJ2-5 for the parts outside the CDR3, the full variable domain is EPEVTQTPSHQVTQMGQEVILRCVPISNHLYFYWYRQILGQKVEFLVSFYNNEISEKSEIFDDQFSVERPDGSNFTLKIRSTKLEDSAMYFCASSERTSGMGETQYFGPGTRLLVL.